This TCR beta chain was observed in a study of PD-L1 blockade in urothelial cancer. Overall study: About nine tenths of the roughly 30 patients comprised males who had bladder-origin urothelial cancer. At 6 weeks and at 3 weeks (second dose) after treatment start, blood was analyzed.

The CDR3 is made up of 17 amino acids. V lost 4 bases and J lost 7; bases outside the gene matches: 18. Germline V gene sequence: CDR1 SGHTA, CDR2 FQGNSA. The time point was: pretreatment peripheral blood. Urothelial carcinoma in patients was locally advanced or metastatic. Sampling of each patient yielded between 1 and 8 specimens, collected pretreatment and on-treatment. The assay was immunoSEQ multiplex PCR, and TCRdb's table has in-frame clones only and misses some. The sample contains roughly 63,000 clones, around 81% of which appear only once. Sequencing was performed on PBMCs, taken around atezolizumab (anti-PD-L1) treatment. The clonotype originates from a man in his 70s with urothelial cancer. The chain uses TRBV7-2 and TRBJ1-2; 7 positions match TRBD1. The CDR3 nucleotides read TGTGCCAGCAGCTCGACGATGCCATTACAGGGGTGGTCTGGCTACACCTTC. Translated: CASSSTMPLQGWSGYTF.